This paragraph covers one T cell receptor beta chain sequence. Its antigen remains unidentified. This sample was included in a study of T cell responses to AZD1222 COVID-19 vaccine. Clones were read by immunoSEQ multiplex PCR, and TCRdb kept only the in-frame ones, dropping some. This repertoire shows roughly 150,000 clones, 90% found once; its top ten account for approximately 1.8%. The CDR3 is 18 residues long. J gave up 2 bases and V 1 base, and 10 bases lay outside the gene matches. The germline CDR1 and CDR2 sequences are MDHEN and SYDVKM. Notes on the study in general: Seropositive status at baseline applied to only five to seven AZD1222 recipients. Spike-specific TCR breadth and depth both grew after two AZD1222 doses. Targeting of unmutated variant regions was reportedly seen in nearly half of spike-specific TCRs.

The V gene is TRBV28, the J gene TRBJ2-7; TRBD2 matches 11 bases. The TCR originated in an adult in good health. The sequencing here drew on peripheral blood, taken on day 0 of AZD1222 vaccination. The CDR3 nucleotides are TGTGCCAGCAGTTTATCTAGCGGGAGGCCCTGGCGGCCCTACGAGCAGTACTTC. Translating gives CASSLSSGRPWRPYEQYF.